The subject of this entry is one TCR beta chain. No antigen is known for it. The germline V gene encodes CDR1 KGHSH and CDR2 LQKENI. With 5 bases removed from V and 4 bases from J, the gap between germline ends came to 14 bases. CDR3 length: 14 amino acids. The data were produced by immunoSEQ multiplex PCR, yet TCRdb's version contains in-frame clones alone and is incomplete. The sample includes 95,000 to 130,000 clones, approximately 84% of them seen just once. This sample was taken from a study of T cell responses to AZD1222 COVID-19 vaccine. Whole-study findings and limits: The number of AZD1222 recipients seropositive at baseline was only five to seven. The span of vaccine-associated CD4 TCRs extended across spike, with dominance at 160-218 and 743-854. Mostly white British, mostly female donors; authors suggested clonal diversity may be underestimated.

This sample comprised peripheral blood, obtained on day 0 of AZD1222 vaccination. This sequence was found in an adult in good health. The J gene is TRBJ1-2, the V gene TRBV18; D call uncertain. CDR3 DNA: TGTGCCAGCTCATTTGGCGGCATGGGCTATGGCTACACCTTC. Its protein is CASSFGGMGYGYTF. Full variable domain (missing parts from reference TRBV18 and TRBJ1-2): NAGVMQNPRHLVRRRGQEARLRCSPMKGHSHVYWYRQLPEEGLKFMVYLQKENIIDESGMPKERFSAEFPKEGPSILRIQQVVRGDSAAYFCASSFGGMGYGYTFGSGTRLTVV.